Each of the 12 T cell receptor beta chains below was sequenced from the same sample in a study of T-cell memory formation after mild COVID-19. Via MiXCR, TCRdb re-called the 5' RACE reads, giving one row per CDR3 protein. The repertoire includes around 320,000 distinct CDR3 sequences, around 19% of them detected once, and roughly 20% sits in the top ten. Source material: PBMCs or a T cell subset sorted from them (not recorded which). These receptors were obtained from a man aged 18 to 35 who had mild COVID-19 (a few samples of this study predate the infection). Cell type and time point are not known.

This clonotype was counted at least ten times. The rearrangement joins TRBV5-4 to TRBJ1-1; 7 bases are shared with TRBD1. The CDR3 totals 11 residues. The junction had 1 base not matched to a gene; V was cut back by 5 bases and J by 6 bases. CDR1 is SGHNT, CDR2 YYREEE, per germline (reference sequence). CDR3 nucleotide sequence: TGTGCCAGCAGTCAGGGGGCTGAAGCTTTCTTT. Translated, it gives CASSQGAEAFF. The whole variable domain, remainder taken from reference TRBV5-4 and TRBJ1-1, is ETGVTQSPTHLIKTRGQQVTLRCSSQSGHNTVSWYQQALGQGPQFIFQYYREEENGRGNFPPRFSGLQFPNYSSELNVNALELDDSALYLCASSQGAEAFFGQGTRLTVV.

This clonotype was recorded a few times. This sequence joins TRBV30 and TRBJ1-1; TRBD1 agrees at 8 bases. The germline gives CDR1 GTSNPN, CDR2 SVGIG (reference sequence). The length of the CDR3 is 17 residues. V lost 0 bases to trimming and J lost 5 bases; unmatched junction nucleotides: 14. This CDR3 reads CAWSVLGQGLFGTEAFF. In DNA, the CDR3 is TGTGCCTGGAGTGTACTCGGACAGGGCCTTTTTGGGACTGAAGCTTTCTTT.

This clonotype was picked up a small number of times. For the CDR3, the DNA is TGTGCCAGCAGGGGATCTCAAGAGACCCAGTACTTC. This sequence encodes CASRGSQETQYF. V usage is TRBV6-2 or TRBV6-3 and J usage is TRBJ2-5; D not certain. The CDR3 sequence is 12 residues long. CDR1 is MNHEY and CDR2 is SVGEGT in the germline V gene. Trimming stripped 6 bases from V and 2 bases from J, with 7 bases between.

The gene calls are TRBV4-1 and TRBJ2-2; 11 nucleotides line up with TRBD2. V trimming: 3 bases; J trimming: 6 bases; junction bases outside the gene matches: 12. Per the germline V gene, CDR1 is MGHRA and CDR2 is YSYEKL. The CDR3 has 18 residues. The CDR3: CASSQTTTSGGQAGELFF. CDR3 DNA sequence: TGCGCCAGCAGCCAGACAACCACTAGCGGGGGTCAGGCCGGGGAGCTGTTTTTT.

This chain links TRBV4-1 with TRBJ2-7; 8 bases agree with TRBD1. The CDR3 has 14 amino acids. Germline V gene data show CDR1 as MGHRA and CDR2 as YSYEKL. The V segment lost 0 bases and the J segment 4 bases; nucleotides outside the gene matches: 2. The CDR3 here is CASSQDGTGYEQYV. Here the CDR3 DNA reads TGCGCCAGCAGCCAAGATGGGACAGGTTACGAGCAGTACGTC.

The rearrangement uses TRBV5-1 and TRBJ1-6, with TRBD1 matching 12 bases. The ends lost 6 bases at V and 9 bases at J; junction bases unmatched: 10. The length of the CDR3 is 16 residues. Germline CDR1 SGHRS, CDR2 YFSETQ. The CDR3 DNA is TGCGCCAGCAAGCAAGATGGGACAGGGGGCTTTTCACCCCTCCACTTT. Translating gives CASKQDGTGGFSPLHF.

This clonotype was seen more than once but under ten times. The V gene is TRBV4-1, the J gene TRBJ1-1, with unresolved D. Germline-derived CDR1 and CDR2 are MGHRA and YSYEKL. V lost 0 bases and J lost 4, with 9 bases in between. The CDR3 has 14 amino acids. The CDR3 region has the DNA TGCGCCAGCAGCCAAGATGGGTACGGCACTGAAGCTTTCTTT. Translated: CASSQDGYGTEAFF.

The chain joins TRBV6-2 or TRBV6-3 to TRBJ2-1; tentatively, D is TRBD1 (5 bases). The germline V gene encodes CDR1 MNHEY and CDR2 SVGEGT. Trimming shortened V by 10 bases and J by 6 bases, and 13 bases separated the two germline ends. This CDR3 has 12 amino acids. The CDR3 region has the DNA TGTGCCACCGAGGACAATTCCAATGAGCAGTTCTTC. Encoded protein: CATEDNSNEQFF.

V usage is TRBV5-6 and J usage is TRBJ1-4, with D perhaps matching TRBD1 (5 bases). From germline, CDR1 is SGHDT and CDR2 YYEEEE. V lost 5 bases and J lost 0, with 14 bases in between. This CDR3 contains 16 residues. This CDR3 reads CASSSLGGATNEKLFF. The CDR3 nucleotides are TGTGCCAGCAGTTCCCTCGGGGGGGCAACTAATGAAAAACTGTTTTTT.

Only a few counts were recorded for this clonotype. This CDR3 is CASSLLPGQAYEQYF. Written as DNA, the CDR3 is TGCGCCAGCAGCTTACTTCCGGGACAGGCCTACGAGCAGTACTTC. The V gene is TRBV5-1, the J gene TRBJ2-7, with TRBD1 identical over 8 bases. The CDR3 has 15 residues. The germline V gene has CDR1 SGHRS and CDR2 YFSETQ. J lost 2 bases, V lost 2 bases, and 6 bases had no gene match. Full variable domain (missing parts from reference TRBV5-1 and TRBJ2-7): KAGVTQTPRYLIKTRGQQVTLSCSPISGHRSVSWYQQTPGQGLQFLFEYFSETQRNKGNFPGRFSGRQFSNSRSEMNVSTLELGDSALYLCASSLLPGQAYEQYFGPGTRLTVT.

This clonotype was found a few times. The CDR3, as DNA: TGTGCCTGGAGTGAGGTTGGGATCGGCGAGTTCTTC. Protein product: CAWSEVGIGEFF. The chain is built from TRBV30 and TRBJ2-1; D not resolved. The length of the CDR3 is 12 residues. Germline values: CDR1 GTSNPN, CDR2 SVGIG (reference sequence). The V end lost 1 base, the J end lost 14 bases, and 15 bases lay between the germline ends.

The chain is built from TRBV30 and TRBJ2-5, with 8 nucleotides matching TRBD1. Unmatched junction bases numbered 7, after V lost 8 bases and J lost 5 bases. This CDR3 comprises 12 residues. Per the germline V gene, CDR1 is GTSNPN and CDR2 is SVGIG (reference sequence). The DNA of the CDR3 is TGTGCCGGCAGGACAGGGTGGGAGACCCAGTACTTC. Protein sequence: CAGRTGWETQYF.